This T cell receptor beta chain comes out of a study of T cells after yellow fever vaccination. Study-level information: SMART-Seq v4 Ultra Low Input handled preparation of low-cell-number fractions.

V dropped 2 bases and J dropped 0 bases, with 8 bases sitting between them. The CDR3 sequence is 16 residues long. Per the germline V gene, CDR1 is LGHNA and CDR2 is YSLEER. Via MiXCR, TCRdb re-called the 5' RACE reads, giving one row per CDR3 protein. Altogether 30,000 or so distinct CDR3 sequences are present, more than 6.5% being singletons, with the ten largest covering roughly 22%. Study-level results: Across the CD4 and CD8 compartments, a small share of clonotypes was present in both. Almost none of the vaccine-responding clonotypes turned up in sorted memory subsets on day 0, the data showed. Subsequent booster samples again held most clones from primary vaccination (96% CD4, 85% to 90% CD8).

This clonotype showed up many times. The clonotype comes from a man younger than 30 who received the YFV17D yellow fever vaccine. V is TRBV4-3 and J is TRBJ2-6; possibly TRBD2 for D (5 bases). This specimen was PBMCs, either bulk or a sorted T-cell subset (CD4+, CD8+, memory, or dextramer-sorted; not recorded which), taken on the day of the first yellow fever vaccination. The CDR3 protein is CASSQPEGSGANVLTF. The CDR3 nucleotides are TGCGCCAGCAGCCAACCCGAGGGCTCTGGGGCCAACGTCCTGACTTTC.